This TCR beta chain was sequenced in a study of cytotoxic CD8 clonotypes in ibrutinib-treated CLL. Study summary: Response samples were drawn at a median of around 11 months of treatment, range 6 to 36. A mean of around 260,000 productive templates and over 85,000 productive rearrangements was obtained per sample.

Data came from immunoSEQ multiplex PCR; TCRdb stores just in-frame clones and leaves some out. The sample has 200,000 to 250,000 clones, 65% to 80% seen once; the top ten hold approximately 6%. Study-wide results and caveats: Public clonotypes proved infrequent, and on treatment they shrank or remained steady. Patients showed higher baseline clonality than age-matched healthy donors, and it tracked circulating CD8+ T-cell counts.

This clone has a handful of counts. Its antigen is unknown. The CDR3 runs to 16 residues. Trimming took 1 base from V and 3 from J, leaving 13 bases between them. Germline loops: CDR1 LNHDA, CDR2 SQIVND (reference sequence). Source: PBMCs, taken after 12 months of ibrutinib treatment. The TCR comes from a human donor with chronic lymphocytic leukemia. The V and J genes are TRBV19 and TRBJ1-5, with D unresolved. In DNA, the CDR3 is TGTGCCAGTAGTATAGCCGGGCGGCGACTCAATCAGCCCCAGCATTTT. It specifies CASSIAGRRLNQPQHF.